The clone carrying this TCR beta chain was recorded only once. Authors' methods: Quantification of nucleated cells was approximated via reference gene primer amplification. Only in-frame clones appear in the TCRdb table, and some are missing; sequencing was by immunoSEQ multiplex PCR. The DNA gave D and trimming, while V, J and clone size come from that table. The table lists 300,000 to 350,000 clones, 90% of them singletons. Germline V gene lookup returns CDR1 KGHSH and CDR2 LQKENI. The CDR3 runs 14 residues. J gave up 6 bases and V 2 bases, and 4 bases lay outside the gene matches. These data originate in a study of blood T cell repertoires in COVID-19. Background on the study: Researchers got acute and convalescent COVID-19 samples from the United States, Italy and Spain. In each case, the material was cDNA or gDNA derived from T cells, B-cell-depleted T cells, or PBMCs.

Seattle patients were enrolled during active infection and followed longitudinally. This sequence joins TRBV18 and TRBJ1-5, with 7 bases fitting TRBD1. The sequenced material came from peripheral blood. This receptor was obtained from a woman aged 25 to 39 with COVID-19, enrolled during active disease. The CDR3 loop is CASSPEGAGQPQHF. In DNA, the CDR3 is TGTGCCAGCTCACCAGAGGGGGCTGGTCAGCCCCAGCATTTT.